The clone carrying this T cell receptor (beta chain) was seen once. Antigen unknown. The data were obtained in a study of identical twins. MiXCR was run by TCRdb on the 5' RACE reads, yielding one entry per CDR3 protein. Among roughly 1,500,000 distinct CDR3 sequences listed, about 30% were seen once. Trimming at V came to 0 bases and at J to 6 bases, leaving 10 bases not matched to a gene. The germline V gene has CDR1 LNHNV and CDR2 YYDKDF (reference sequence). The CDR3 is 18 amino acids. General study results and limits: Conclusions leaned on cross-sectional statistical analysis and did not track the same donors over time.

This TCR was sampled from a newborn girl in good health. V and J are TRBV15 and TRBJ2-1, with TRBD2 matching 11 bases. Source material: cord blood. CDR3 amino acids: CATSRDTARLAGLNEQFF. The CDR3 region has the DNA TGTGCCACCAGCAGAGATACTGCCAGACTAGCGGGGCTCAATGAGCAGTTCTTC. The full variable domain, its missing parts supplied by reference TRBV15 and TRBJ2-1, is DAMVIQNPRYQVTQFGKPVTLSCSQTLNHNVMYWYQQKSSQAPKLLFHYYDKDFNNEADTPDNFQSRRPNTSFCFLDIRSPGLGDTAMYLCATSRDTARLAGLNEQFFGPGTRLTVL.